The rows below give T cell receptor beta chains drawn from one sample of a study of blood T cell repertoires in COVID-19. Repertoires were generated with immunoSEQ multiplex PCR, while TCRdb's copy carries only in-frame clones and drops some. The sample has about 220,000 clones, roughly four fifths seen once. Sample: PBMCs or T cells enriched from blood (not recorded which). Receptors were obtained from a woman aged 40 to 55 with acute COVID-19. CDR3s include the opening cysteine and the closing phenylalanine or tryptophan.

v_call: TRBV7-2; j_call: TRBJ2-1; cdr3_aa: CASSLGGGGGEIKQFF
v_call: TRBV9; j_call: TRBJ1-2; cdr3_aa: CASSSPRTAANYGYTF
v_call: TRBV23-1; j_call: TRBJ2-7; cdr3_aa: CASSQSNHGGISYEQYF
v_call: TRBV2; j_call: TRBJ1-1; cdr3_aa: CASSDQGLTEAFF
v_call: TRBV5-6; j_call: TRBJ1-3; cdr3_aa: CASSPTGRNTIYF
v_call: TRBV27; j_call: TRBJ2-3; cdr3_aa: CASSFVWPDTQYF
v_call: TRBV6-2/TRBV6-3; j_call: TRBJ2-5; cdr3_aa: CASSRVRLTGSYQETQYF
v_call: TRBV27; j_call: TRBJ1-1; cdr3_aa: CASSSGTGENTEAFF
v_call: TRBV24-1; j_call: TRBJ2-3; cdr3_aa: CATSEPGDYTDTQYF
v_call: TRBV3-1/TRBV3-2; j_call: TRBJ2-1; cdr3_aa: CASSLNKRLAGFPYEQFF
v_call: TRBV5-4; j_call: TRBJ2-5; cdr3_aa: CASRVWGEQETQYF
v_call: TRBV3-1/TRBV3-2; j_call: TRBJ1-5; cdr3_aa: CASSHDPGGKPQHF
v_call: TRBV19; j_call: TRBJ1-1; cdr3_aa: CASSDREYTEAFF
v_call: TRBV10-1; j_call: TRBJ2-1; cdr3_aa: CASRRAWDGDEQFF
v_call: TRBV19; j_call: TRBJ1-5; cdr3_aa: CASIRTGTGNQPQHF
v_call: TRBV3-1/TRBV3-2; j_call: TRBJ2-7; cdr3_aa: CASSHLGHYYEQYF
v_call: TRBV30; j_call: TRBJ1-3; cdr3_aa: CAWSKGAEGNTIYF